This TCR beta chain was retrieved from a study of T cell responses to AZD1222 COVID-19 vaccine. General observations from the study: Possibly, clonal diversity was underestimated; donors were largely white British and included more females. Repertoire collection took place solely once the T cell response had peaked. Only five to seven individuals given AZD1222 were seropositive at baseline.

Repertoires were generated with immunoSEQ multiplex PCR, while TCRdb's copy carries only in-frame clones and drops some. The profile covers more than 140,000 clones, with 70% to 90% appearing a single time and approximately 3% taken by the ten largest. Comments on this clone: Its antigen is still unknown.

Losses at the gene ends were 5 bases for V and 7 bases for J; bases not matched to a gene: 11. This CDR3 region has 15 residues. Germline-derived CDR1 and CDR2 are SGHNT and YENEEA. The source of this sequence is an adult in good health. This sequence joins TRBV11-3 and TRBJ2-4; 7 bases align to TRBD1. The sequencing used peripheral blood, collected on day 0 of AZD1222 vaccination. The CDR3: CASSARGGSGNIQYF. CDR3 sequence (DNA): TGTGCCAGCAGCGCGCGAGGGGGCAGTGGGAACATTCAGTACTTC. The whole variable domain, filled in from reference TRBV11-3 and TRBJ2-4, reads EAGVVQSPRYKIIEKKQPVAFWCNPISGHNTLYWYLQNLGQGPELLIRYENEEAVDDSQLPKDRFSAERLKGVDSTLKIQPAELGDSAVYLCASSARGGSGNIQYFGAGTRLSVL.